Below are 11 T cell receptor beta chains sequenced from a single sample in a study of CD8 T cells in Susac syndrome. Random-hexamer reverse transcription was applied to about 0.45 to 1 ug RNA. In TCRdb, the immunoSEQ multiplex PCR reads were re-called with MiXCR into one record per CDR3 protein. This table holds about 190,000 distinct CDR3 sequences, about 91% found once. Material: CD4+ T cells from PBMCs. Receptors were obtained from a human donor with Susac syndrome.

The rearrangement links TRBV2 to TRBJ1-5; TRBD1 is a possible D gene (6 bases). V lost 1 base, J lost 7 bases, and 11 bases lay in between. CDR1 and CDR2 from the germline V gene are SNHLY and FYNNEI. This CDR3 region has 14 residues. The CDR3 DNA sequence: TGTGCCAGCAGTGAAGAGGGGGGGGGACAGCCCCAGCATTTT. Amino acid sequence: CASSEEGGGQPQHF.

Written as DNA, the CDR3 is TGTGCCAGCAGTTCCTCCGGGACAGGGCGCACTGAAGCTTTCTTT. Protein: CASSSSGTGRTEAFF. This chain connects TRBV12-3 or TRBV12-4 to TRBJ1-1; 9 nucleotides line up with TRBD1. The J segment lost 4 bases and the V segment lost 4 bases, leaving 7 bases of the junction unmatched. The CDR3 is 15 amino acids.

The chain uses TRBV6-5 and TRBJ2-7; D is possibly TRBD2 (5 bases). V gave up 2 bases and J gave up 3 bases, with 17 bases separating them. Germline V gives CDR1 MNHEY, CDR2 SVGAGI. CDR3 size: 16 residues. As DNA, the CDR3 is TGTGCCAGCAGTTACGAGGGCGGTGTGGGGTTCTACGAGCAGTACTTC. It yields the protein CASSYEGGVGFYEQYF.

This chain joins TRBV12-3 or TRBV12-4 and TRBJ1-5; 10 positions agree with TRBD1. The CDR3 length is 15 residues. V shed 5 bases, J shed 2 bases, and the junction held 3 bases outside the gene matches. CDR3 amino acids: CASSDRGLGNQPQHF. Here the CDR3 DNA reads TGTGCCAGCAGTGACAGGGGGCTTGGCAATCAGCCCCAGCATTTT.

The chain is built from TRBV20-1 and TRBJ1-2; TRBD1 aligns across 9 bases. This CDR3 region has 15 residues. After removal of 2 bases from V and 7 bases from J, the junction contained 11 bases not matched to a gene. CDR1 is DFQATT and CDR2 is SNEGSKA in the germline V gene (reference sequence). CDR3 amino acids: CSARRTGASYSGYTF. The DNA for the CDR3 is TGCAGTGCTAGACGGACAGGGGCGTCCTACTCTGGCTACACCTTC.

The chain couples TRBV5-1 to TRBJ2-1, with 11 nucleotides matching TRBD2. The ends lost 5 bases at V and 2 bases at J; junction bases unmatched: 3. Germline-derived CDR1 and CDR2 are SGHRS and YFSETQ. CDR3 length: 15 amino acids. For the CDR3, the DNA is TGCGCCAGCAGTTCGACTAGCGGGACCTACAATGAGCAGTTCTTC. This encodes CASSSTSGTYNEQFF.

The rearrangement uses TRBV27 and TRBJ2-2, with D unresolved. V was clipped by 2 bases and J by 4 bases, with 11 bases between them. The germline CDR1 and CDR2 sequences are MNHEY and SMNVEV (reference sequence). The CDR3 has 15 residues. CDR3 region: CASSLVRLGTGELFF. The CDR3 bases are TGTGCCAGCAGTTTAGTTAGATTGGGCACCGGGGAGCTGTTTTTT.

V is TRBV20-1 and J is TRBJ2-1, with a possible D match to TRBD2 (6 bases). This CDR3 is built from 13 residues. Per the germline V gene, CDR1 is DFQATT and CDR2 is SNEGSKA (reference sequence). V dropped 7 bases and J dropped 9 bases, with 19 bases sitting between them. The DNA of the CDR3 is TGCAGTGTTACCCCCCCGGGAGAGGTTGAGCAGTTCTTC. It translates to CSVTPPGEVEQFF.

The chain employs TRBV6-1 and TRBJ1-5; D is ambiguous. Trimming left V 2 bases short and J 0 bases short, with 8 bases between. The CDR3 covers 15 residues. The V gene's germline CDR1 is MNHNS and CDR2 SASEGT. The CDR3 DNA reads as TGTGCCAGCAGTGAAATGGCAGCTAGCAATCAGCCCCAGCATTTT. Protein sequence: CASSEMAASNQPQHF.

The CDR3 region is CASALSMGEQYF. CDR3 nucleotide sequence: TGTGCCAGCGCCCTTTCCATGGGAGAGCAGTACTTC. The chain employs TRBV28 and TRBJ2-7; D is unresolved. V lost 8 bases and J lost 7, with 15 bases in between. This CDR3 spans 12 amino acids. Germline loops: CDR1 MDHEN, CDR2 SYDVKM.

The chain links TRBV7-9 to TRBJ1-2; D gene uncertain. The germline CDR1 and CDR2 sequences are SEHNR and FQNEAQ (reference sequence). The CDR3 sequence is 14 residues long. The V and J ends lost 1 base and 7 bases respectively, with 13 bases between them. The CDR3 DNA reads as TGTGCCAGCAGCTTAGTAGCGCCGACTGGTGGCTACACCTTC. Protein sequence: CASSLVAPTGGYTF.